These 30 T cell receptor beta chains were all obtained from the same sample, sequenced in a study of shared clonotypes between healthy human individuals. This table comes from immunoSEQ multiplex PCR, and its TCRdb copy is limited to in-frame clones, with some not included. This table holds approximately 320,000 clones, around nine tenths found once. Sequencing was performed on memory CD8+ T cells sorted from blood. This sample's subset: CD45RO+ cells pooled with CCR7-negative TemRA cells. The receptors come from a man between 18 and 35 years old in good health.

This chain uses TRBV11-2 with TRBJ2-3; no definite D call. V dropped 0 bases and J dropped 2 bases, with 9 bases sitting between them. CDR3 size: 15 residues. Germline CDR1 and CDR2: SGHAT and FQNNGV. CDR3 DNA sequence: TGTGCCAGCAGCTTAGAGCCGCAGCCCACAGATACGCAGTATTTT. Amino acid sequence: CASSLEPQPTDTQYF.

The gene calls are TRBV18 and TRBJ2-5; 7 nucleotides line up with TRBD1. This CDR3 comprises 16 residues. The germline gives CDR1 KGHSH, CDR2 LQKENI. The V segment lost 7 bases and the J segment 2 bases; nucleotides outside the gene matches: 13. The CDR3 coding sequence is TGTGCCAGCTTAAATACCGGGACAGATTTTCAAGAGACCCAGTACTTC. It yields the protein CASLNTGTDFQETQYF.

The chain links TRBV13 to TRBJ2-7; possible D gene TRBD2, 5 bases. The germline V gene encodes CDR1 PRHDT and CDR2 FYEKMQ (reference sequence). Trimming took 2 bases from V and 0 from J, leaving 20 bases between them. The CDR3 is 18 amino acids. CDR3 sequence (DNA): TGTGCCAGCAGCTTAACTCAGATGAGAAGCGGATCCTCCTACGAGCAGTACTTC. This translates into CASSLTQMRSGSSYEQYF.

V gene TRBV6-6 combines with J gene TRBJ2-7; D might be TRBD2 (6 bases). Germline V gene sequence: CDR1 MNHNY, CDR2 SVGAGI (reference sequence). Trimming left V 0 bases short and J 2 bases short, with 11 bases between. The CDR3 totals 15 residues. The CDR3 bases are TGTGCCAGCAGTTACTCCACGGGACTTACCTACGAGCAGTACTTC. Residues: CASSYSTGLTYEQYF.

The chain is built from TRBV29-1 and TRBJ1-1; 7 nucleotides align to TRBD1. The germline V gene has CDR1 SQVTM and CDR2 ANQGSEA. The CDR3 is 14 amino acids. Trimming removed 5 bases from V and 3 bases from J; junction bases left unmatched: 9. The CDR3 here is CSVLDRALDTEAFF. The CDR3 coding sequence is TGCAGCGTTCTCGACAGGGCTTTAGACACTGAAGCTTTCTTT.

V usage is TRBV7-9 and J usage is TRBJ2-1; D gene unclear. V gave up 7 bases and J gave up 5 bases, with 3 bases separating them. This CDR3 is 10 amino acids long. CDR1 is SEHNR, CDR2 FQNEAQ, per germline (reference sequence). For the CDR3, the DNA is TGTGCCAGCACCAACAATGAGCAGTTCTTC. Residues: CASTNNEQFF.

V is TRBV11-2 and J is TRBJ2-5, with D possibly being TRBD2 (6 bases). V lost 1 base and J 4 bases, leaving 10 bases between the germline ends. CDR3 length equals 14 residues. Per germline, CDR1 SGHAT and CDR2 FQNNGV. The CDR3 bases are TGTGCCAGCAGCTTAGTGGCGGGGAGAGAGACCCAGTACTTC. Translated: CASSLVAGRETQYF.

V and J are TRBV13 and TRBJ1-1; 9 bases are a match to TRBD1. The CDR3 has 14 residues. Unmatched junction bases numbered 5, after V lost 5 bases and J lost 4 bases. In germline, CDR1 is PRHDT, CDR2 FYEKMQ (reference sequence). The CDR3 region is CASSPGQGGTEAFF. For the CDR3, the DNA is TGTGCCAGCAGCCCGGGACAGGGAGGCACTGAAGCTTTCTTT.

The chain has TRBV10-2 and TRBJ2-1; 9 bases line up with TRBD2. The CDR3 runs 16 residues. Looked up from germline, CDR1 is WSHSY and CDR2 is SAAADI. V gave up 0 bases and J gave up 6 bases; unmatched junction bases: 6. The CDR3 here is CASSESWGLAPNEQFF. CDR3 sequence (DNA): TGCGCCAGCAGTGAGTCCTGGGGACTAGCACCCAATGAGCAGTTCTTC.

The CDR3 spells CASSYRQGLNTEAFF. The CDR3 region has the DNA TGTGCCAGCAGCTACCGACAGGGTTTGAACACTGAAGCTTTCTTT. This rearrangement joins TRBV7-9 to TRBJ1-1; 7 nucleotides line up with TRBD1. V dropped 4 bases and J dropped 0; count of bases not matched to a gene: 5. The CDR3 runs to 15 residues. The germline V gene encodes CDR1 SEHNR and CDR2 FQNEAQ (reference sequence).

This chain uses TRBV7-9 with TRBJ2-7, with TRBD2 as a possible D gene (5 bases). The CDR3 length is 12 residues. The germline gives CDR1 SEHNR, CDR2 FQNEAQ (reference sequence). Trimming pared 5 bases from V and 3 bases from J, leaving 8 bases between. In nucleotides, the CDR3 is TGTGCCAGCAGCCCGGCGGGCTACGAGCAGTACTTC. Protein sequence: CASSPAGYEQYF.

The rearrangement joins TRBV4-1 to TRBJ2-5; 11 bases line up with TRBD1. V shed 5 bases and J 4 bases; nucleotides not matched to a gene: 6. The CDR3 covers 15 residues. Germline CDR1 reads MGHRA; CDR2 reads YSYEKL. The CDR3 nucleotides are TGCGCCAGCAGCACCCGGACAGGGGGCTTAGAGACCCAGTACTTC. It encodes CASSTRTGGLETQYF.

The genes are TRBV13 and TRBJ2-5; 7 nucleotides line up with TRBD1. Trimming cost V 4 bases and J 5 bases; bases outside gene matches: 4. Germline lookup yields CDR1 PRHDT and CDR2 FYEKMQ (reference sequence). This CDR3 contains 13 residues. The CDR3 nucleotides are TGTGCCAGCAGCTACGACAGGGCCGAGACCCAGTACTTC. Translated, it gives CASSYDRAETQYF.

The genes are TRBV9 and TRBJ2-2; D ambiguous. Germline V lookup: CDR1 SGDLS, CDR2 YYNGEE. The CDR3 loop spans 15 amino acids. The V end lost 3 bases, the J end lost 6 bases, and 15 bases lay between the germline ends. The chain's CDR3 is CASSAPLGISGELFF. CDR3 DNA: TGTGCCAGCAGCGCCCCATTAGGTATATCCGGGGAGCTGTTTTTT.

This clone appeared a single time. This rearrangement joins TRBV6-5 to TRBJ2-7, with 8 bases that match TRBD2. The ends lost 2 bases at V and 3 bases at J; junction bases unmatched: 6. Germline-derived CDR1 and CDR2 are MNHEY and SVGAGI. The CDR3 consists of 15 residues. The CDR3 spells CASSYATSALYEQYF. As DNA, the CDR3 is TGTGCCAGCAGTTACGCGACTAGCGCTCTCTACGAGCAGTACTTC.

The rearrangement joins TRBV2 to TRBJ1-5, with TRBD1 as a possible D gene (6 bases). The V and J ends lost 1 base and 6 bases respectively, with 16 bases between them. CDR1 is SNHLY, CDR2 FYNNEI, per germline. CDR3 length: 16 residues. CDR3 nucleotides: TGTGCCAGCAGTGAAGGGACAGCAGGGGTAGGTCAGCCCCAGCATTTT. This gives the protein CASSEGTAGVGQPQHF. Looking up the rest from reference TRBV2 and TRBJ1-5 gives the full variable domain: EPEVTQTPSHQVTQMGQEVILRCVPISNHLYFYWYRQILGQKVEFLVSFYNNEISEKSEIFDDQFSVERPDGSNFTLKIRSTKLEDSAMYFCASSEGTAGVGQPQHFGDGTRLSIL.

The rearrangement uses TRBV4-2 and TRBJ2-2, with D tentatively TRBD1 (6 bases). Germline CDR1 and CDR2: LGHNA and YNFKEQ. Deletions cut 1 base from V and 5 bases from J, with 8 bases between. This CDR3 is 14 amino acids long. The CDR3 is CASSQVQGTGELFF. CDR3 sequence (DNA): TGTGCCAGCAGCCAAGTTCAGGGGACCGGGGAGCTGTTTTTT.

This clone was counted once. The CDR3 DNA follows: TGTGCCAGCAGCTTGACTACCTCCTACGAGCAGTACTTC. This encodes CASSLTTSYEQYF. The V and J genes are TRBV5-4 and TRBJ2-7; no firm D call. Germline lookup yields CDR1 SGHNT and CDR2 YYREEE (reference sequence). This CDR3 has 13 residues. The V gene lost 1 base and the J gene lost 0 bases, with 5 bases spanning the gap.

A note on this clone: The same CDR3 arises from other DNA sequences in this sample as well. The chain uses TRBV5-1 and TRBJ1-1; possibly TRBD1 for D (5 bases). V lost 1 base, J lost 0 bases, and 7 bases lay in between. The CDR3 spans 14 residues. CDR1 is SGHRS, CDR2 YFSETQ, per germline. CDR3 in amino acids: CASSLTGMNTEAFF. CDR3 sequence (DNA): TGCGCCAGCAGCTTGACAGGTATGAACACTGAAGCTTTCTTT. Variable domain in full (rest from reference TRBV5-1 and TRBJ1-1): KAGVTQTPRYLIKTRGQQVTLSCSPISGHRSVSWYQQTPGQGLQFLFEYFSETQRNKGNFPGRFSGRQFSNSRSEMNVSTLELGDSALYLCASSLTGMNTEAFFGQGTRLTVV.

The chain uses TRBV13 and TRBJ2-1; D is undetermined. CDR1 is PRHDT and CDR2 is FYEKMQ in the germline V gene (reference sequence). The CDR3 is 11 amino acids. The V gene lost 8 bases and the J gene lost 9 bases, with 11 bases spanning the gap. CDR3 in amino acids: CASDSKGEQFF. The CDR3 DNA is TGTGCCAGCGACTCTAAGGGTGAGCAGTTCTTC.

This clone came up once. The chain has TRBV30 and TRBJ1-1; D gene uncertain. This CDR3 has 12 amino acids. V lost 4 bases and J lost 5, with 11 bases in between. Germline loops: CDR1 GTSNPN, CDR2 SVGIG (reference sequence). CDR3: CAWNALRTEAFF. The CDR3 bases are TGTGCCTGGAACGCCTTAAGGACTGAAGCTTTCTTT.

The rearrangement links TRBV6-1 to TRBJ1-1, with D hard to call. The V gene lost 3 bases and the J gene lost 4 bases, with 21 bases spanning the gap. Germline lookup yields CDR1 MNHNS and CDR2 SASEGT. This CDR3 region has 17 residues. CDR3 DNA: TGTGCCAGCAGTGATGCATGGATAGGGCAATTGTCCACTGAAGCTTTCTTT. Amino acid sequence: CASSDAWIGQLSTEAFF.

V usage is TRBV4-3 and J usage is TRBJ1-3; D gene ambiguous. Between the trimmed V and J ends, which lost 3 bases and 4 bases, there was a span of 13 bases. From germline, CDR1 is LGHNA and CDR2 YSLEER. The CDR3 covers 15 residues. CDR3 sequence: CASSHVSLRGNTIYF. The CDR3 bases are TGCGCCAGCAGCCATGTCAGTTTGAGGGGAAACACCATATATTTT.

The chain combines TRBV5-1 with TRBJ2-7, with D tentatively TRBD1 or TRBD2 (5 bases each). The CDR3 spans 14 residues. The germline V gene encodes CDR1 SGHRS and CDR2 YFSETQ. V lost 0 bases to trimming and J lost 6 bases, with 13 bases between them. CDR3 residues: CASSLAASGSEQYF. The CDR3 DNA reads as TGCGCCAGCAGCTTGGCTGCCTCAGGGAGCGAGCAGTACTTC.

J is TRBJ1-5 and V is TRBV2, with D uncertain. Trimming removed 5 bases at V and 1 base at J, with 12 bases between. CDR3 length equals 15 residues. Per germline, CDR1 SNHLY and CDR2 FYNNEI. The CDR3 DNA reads TGTGCCAGCAGTCTCACCTTGGGAAGCAATCAGCCCCAGCATTTT. It codes for CASSLTLGSNQPQHF.

A note on this clone: This same CDR3 is encoded by further DNA sequences in the sample. This chain joins TRBV10-3 and TRBJ2-5; D not certain. The CDR3 has 12 residues. V lost 0 bases and J 4 bases, leaving 3 bases between the germline ends. Germline CDR1 reads ENHRY; CDR2 reads SYGVKD. For the CDR3, the DNA is TGTGCCATCAGTGAGTCCCGAGAGACCCAGTACTTC. Translated: CAISESRETQYF.

V usage is TRBV4-1 and J usage is TRBJ2-2, with D unresolved. V was pared by 0 bases and J by 4 bases, with 6 bases between. The CDR3 sequence is 14 residues long. Germline CDR1 and CDR2: MGHRA and YSYEKL. Written as DNA, the CDR3 is TGCGCCAGCAGCCAAGATACCTCCACCGGGGAGCTGTTTTTT. Translation: CASSQDTSTGELFF.

The CDR3 DNA sequence: TGCGCCAGCAGCCTTAGACAGGGGAGCAATCAGCCCCAGCATTTT. As protein: CASSLRQGSNQPQHF. The chain uses TRBV4-1 and TRBJ1-5, with 8 bases matching TRBD1. From germline, CDR1 is MGHRA and CDR2 YSYEKL. This CDR3 has 15 amino acids. V dropped 4 bases and J dropped 1; count of bases not matched to a gene: 3.

The V call is TRBV6-5, the J call TRBJ1-2; 7 bases match TRBD1. Trimming cost V 4 bases and J 3 bases; bases outside gene matches: 11. There are 16 residues in the CDR3. Looked up from germline, CDR1 is MNHEY and CDR2 is SVGAGI. The CDR3 bases are TGTGCCAGCAGTTTTGATGGGACAGCGCTATACTATGGCTACACCTTC. It codes for CASSFDGTALYYGYTF.

This clone was counted only a few times. A much larger clone differs from this one at a single base, so this may be a read error. Different DNA sequences within this sample yield the same CDR3. The V gene is TRBV30, the J gene TRBJ1-5, with D tentatively TRBD1 (5 bases). The V gene lost 5 bases and the J gene lost 0 bases, with 11 bases spanning the gap. The CDR3 extends over 14 amino acids. Germline V gene sequence: CDR1 GTSNPN, CDR2 SVGIG (reference sequence). The CDR3 spells CAWGTENSNQPQHF. The DNA for the CDR3 is TGTGCCTGGGGGACGGAGAATAGCAATCAGCCCCAGCATTTT.